This TCR beta chain emerged from a study of cytotoxic CD8 clonotypes in ibrutinib-treated CLL. Study-wide results and limits: Clonality increased at ibrutinib response, then returned toward baseline at progression.

The V end was cut by 0 bases, the J end by 8 bases, with 8 bases between. The CDR3 consists of 13 residues. CDR1 is SGHRS, CDR2 YFSETQ, per germline. Libraries were prepared by immunoSEQ multiplex PCR; TCRdb keeps only in-frame clonotypes and omits some of them. The table includes 40,000 to 55,000 clones, over 80% detected once. This clone has a handful of counts. Its antigen is still unknown. Source: PBMCs, taken after 24 months of ibrutinib treatment. The chain couples TRBV5-1 to TRBJ1-4, with D unclear. The sequence derives from a human donor with chronic lymphocytic leukemia. CDR3 nucleotide sequence: TGCGCCAGCAGCTTGGGGCCGGGCGAAAAACTGTTTTTT. Translated: CASSLGPGEKLFF.